This entry lists 18 T cell receptor beta chains sequenced from one sample in a study of cytomegalovirus exposure and HLA in healthy donors. PCR involved 60 Vbeta and 13 Jbeta primers. This table comes from immunoSEQ multiplex PCR, and its TCRdb copy is limited to in-frame clones, with some not included. In the table there are about 200,000 clones, around 73% of which are singletons. What was sequenced was PBMCs. The receptor set was obtained from a woman in her 30s in good health and CMV-seropositive.

The chain has TRBV28 and TRBJ1-1; D not resolved. Germline loops: CDR1 MDHEN, CDR2 SYDVKM. Trimming took off 5 bases at V and 5 bases at J, with 15 bases between the two ends. The CDR3 spans 14 residues. The CDR3 nucleotides read TGTGCCAGCAGTCGACGGAGCGCGGCGACTGAAGCTTTCTTT. This codes for CASSRRSAATEAFF.

This rearrangement joins TRBV7-2 to TRBJ2-2, with a tentative D call TRBD2 (5 bases). V gave up 3 bases and J gave up 2 bases, with 10 bases separating them. This CDR3 is 15 amino acids long. Germline CDR1 and CDR2: SGHTA and FQGNSA. This chain's CDR3 is CASSLRVGNTGELFF. For the CDR3, the DNA is TGTGCCAGCAGCTTGAGGGTAGGAAACACCGGGGAGCTGTTTTTT.

The chain recombines TRBV28 with TRBJ1-2; TRBD1 aligns across 7 bases. Germline lookup yields CDR1 MDHEN and CDR2 SYDVKM. Trimming took 4 bases from V and 8 from J; bases not matched to a gene: 7. The CDR3 is made up of 13 amino acids. Here the CDR3 DNA reads TGTGCCAGCAGTTCCCCGACAGGGAACGGCTACACCTTC. This gives the protein CASSSPTGNGYTF.

This chain joins TRBV28 and TRBJ1-2; D possibly corresponds to TRBD1 (5 bases). V gave up 3 bases and J gave up 4 bases, with 12 bases separating them. This CDR3 is 14 amino acids long. Germline CDR1 reads MDHEN; CDR2 reads SYDVKM. The CDR3 DNA reads as TGTGCCAGCAGTTTCCCTTTAACAGGCTATGGCTACACCTTC. Translation: CASSFPLTGYGYTF.

This rearrangement joins TRBV29-1 to TRBJ2-2; 7 positions match TRBD1. The CDR3 covers 12 residues. J gave up 5 bases and V 7 bases, and 4 bases lay outside the gene matches. Germline V lookup: CDR1 SQVTM, CDR2 ANQGSEA. CDR3 protein: CSARQGTGELFF. CDR3 nucleotide sequence: TGCAGCGCCAGACAGGGTACCGGGGAGCTGTTTTTT.

The CDR3 here is CASSELGKYSTDTQYF. DNA of the CDR3: TGTGCCAGCAGTGAGCTCGGTAAATATAGCACAGATACGCAGTATTTT. The chain uses TRBV25-1 and TRBJ2-3; D is ambiguous. V shed 3 bases and J shed 0 bases, with 13 bases lying between them. This CDR3 is built from 16 residues. Germline-derived CDR1 and CDR2 are MGHDK and SYGVNS.

The gene calls are TRBV5-8 and TRBJ2-5, with D unclear. Per germline, CDR1 SGHTS and CDR2 YDEGEE. The CDR3 extends over 14 amino acids. V was shortened by 0 bases and J by 0 bases, with 6 bases between the two germline ends. CDR3 nucleotide sequence: TGTGCCAGCAGCTTGGCCGCGGACCAAGAGACCCAGTACTTC. This encodes CASSLAADQETQYF.

This clone was observed a single time. The chain joins TRBV11-3 to TRBJ2-3; a weak D match, TRBD2 (6 bases). The CDR3 has 13 amino acids. The germline CDR1 and CDR2 sequences are SGHNT and YENEEA. Trimming pared 3 bases from V and 8 bases from J, leaving 12 bases between. The CDR3 DNA is TGTGCCAGCAGCTTGGGAGGAGCGGGTACGCAGTATTTT. It codes for CASSLGGAGTQYF.

The rearrangement links TRBV7-9 to TRBJ1-5; no firm D call. Germline CDR1 and CDR2: SEHNR and FQNEAQ (reference sequence). V lost 4 bases and J 0 bases, leaving 13 bases between the germline ends. The CDR3 loop spans 16 amino acids. CDR3 residues: CASSSPGVISNQPQHF. The CDR3 DNA sequence: TGTGCCAGCAGCTCTCCCGGGGTTATTAGCAATCAGCCCCAGCATTTT.

V usage is TRBV10-3 and J usage is TRBJ2-4; 7 bases fit TRBD1. Germline CDR1 is ENHRY and CDR2 is SYGVKD. The junction had 7 bases not matched to a gene; V was cut back by 6 bases and J by 2 bases. The CDR3 loop spans 15 amino acids. In DNA form, the CDR3 reads TGTGCCATCAGCATAGACAGGGATTCCAAAAACATTCAGTACTTC. Its protein product is CAISIDRDSKNIQYF.

The chain joins TRBV19 to TRBJ1-5, with a possible D match to TRBD1 (6 bases). V was pared by 4 bases and J by 2 bases, with 15 bases between. Germline values: CDR1 LNHDA, CDR2 SQIVND (reference sequence). This CDR3 comprises 16 residues. CDR3 nucleotides: TGTGCCAGTAGTACGCCACAGGGTTTAGGCAATCAGCCCCAGCATTTT. Its translation is CASSTPQGLGNQPQHF.

The J gene is TRBJ2-5, the V gene TRBV27; tentatively, D is TRBD1 (6 bases). V was pared by 5 bases and J by 4 bases, with 20 bases between. Per germline, CDR1 MNHEY and CDR2 SMNVEV (reference sequence). The CDR3 sequence is 16 residues long. The CDR3, as DNA: TGTGCCAGCAGTCCCGGGACATTCTCAGGAGGAGAGACCCAGTACTTC. Its protein product is CASSPGTFSGGETQYF.

This clone was observed a few times. The chain is built from TRBV18 and TRBJ1-1; TRBD1 is a possible D gene (6 bases). Trimming removed 2 bases at V and 1 base at J, with 11 bases between. CDR1 KGHSH and CDR2 LQKENI come from the germline V gene. The CDR3 is 15 residues long. The CDR3 nucleotides read TGTGCCAGCTCACCAGGGTCAGGGGCGAACACTGAAGCTTTCTTT. Translated: CASSPGSGANTEAFF.

CDR3: CASSLIGLATHFNTGELFF. CDR3 nucleotide sequence: TGTGCCAGCAGCTTAATAGGACTAGCGACCCATTTTAACACCGGGGAGCTGTTTTTT. The V call is TRBV7-3, the J call TRBJ2-2; TRBD2 aligns across 9 bases. The CDR3 is 19 residues long. V lost 1 base and J lost 2; bases outside the gene matches: 11. Germline values: CDR1 SGHTA, CDR2 FQGTGA.

This clone was detected only once. This sequence joins TRBV5-1 and TRBJ2-4; TRBD1 might be the D (5 bases). The V end was cut by 3 bases, the J end by 9 bases, with 16 bases between. Germline V gives CDR1 SGHRS, CDR2 YFSETQ. This CDR3 region has 14 residues. DNA of the CDR3: TGCGCCAGCAGCTCGCAGGGATACTTATCCATTCAGTACTTC. Its translation is CASSSQGYLSIQYF.

The rearrangement uses TRBV7-9 and TRBJ1-5, with D tentatively TRBD1 (6 bases). Germline CDR1 and CDR2: SEHNR and FQNEAQ (reference sequence). The CDR3 is made up of 15 amino acids. The ends were cut back, 5 bases at V and 4 bases at J, with 15 bases in the middle. CDR3 residues: CASSQGGGPNQPQHF. The CDR3 DNA sequence: TGTGCCAGCAGCCAAGGGGGGGGGCCAAATCAGCCCCAGCATTTT.

The chain has TRBV5-1 and TRBJ2-7; D remains unclear. Germline V CDR1 and CDR2: SGHRS, YFSETQ. CDR3 length: 13 amino acids. V was cut by 5 bases and J by 1 base, with 10 bases left in between. CDR3 sequence: CASRNPESYEQYF. The DNA for the CDR3 is TGCGCCAGCAGGAACCCCGAGTCCTACGAGCAGTACTTC.

This clone was detected only a few times. The genes are TRBV5-4 and TRBJ1-2, with 8 positions matching TRBD1. The germline CDR1 and CDR2 sequences are SGHNT and YYREEE (reference sequence). This CDR3 is built from 12 residues. With V trimmed by 6 bases and J by 8 bases, 6 bases remained unmatched. The CDR3 spells CASTMDRAGYTF. CDR3 bases: TGTGCCAGCACAATGGACAGGGCCGGCTACACCTTC.